These 25 T cell receptor beta chains were sequenced from one sample in a study of cytomegalovirus exposure and HLA in healthy donors. The PCR ran on 60 Vbeta and 13 Jbeta primers. TCRdb keeps only in-frame clones here, not all; method: immunoSEQ multiplex PCR. The sample contains roughly 140,000 clones, around 79% of which appear only once. Sequenced input: PBMCs. These receptors were collected from a man aged 50-59 years in good health and CMV-seropositive.

CDR3 DNA sequence: TGTGCCAGCTCACCTGGCCTAGCGGGAGCCGTAGATACGCAGTATTTT. As protein: CASSPGLAGAVDTQYF. This rearrangement joins TRBV18 to TRBJ2-3; 10 positions agree with TRBD2. After removal of 3 bases from V and 5 bases from J, the junction contained 8 bases not matched to a gene. The CDR3 sequence is 16 residues long. CDR1 KGHSH and CDR2 LQKENI come from the germline V gene.

This clone has just one count. This chain connects TRBV7-8 to TRBJ2-7; tentatively, D is TRBD2 (5 bases). The CDR3 loop spans 13 amino acids. Germline values: CDR1 SGHVS, CDR2 FQNEAQ. Between the trimmed V and J ends, which lost 1 base and 5 bases, there was a span of 9 bases. The CDR3 DNA sequence: TGTGCCAGCAGCTTAGTCCGGGGAGACGAGCAGTACTTC. Encoded protein: CASSLVRGDEQYF.

The rearrangement links TRBV10-3 to TRBJ2-5; TRBD2 agrees at 8 bases. Germline V gives CDR1 ENHRY, CDR2 SYGVKD. V lost 2 bases and J lost 2; bases outside the gene matches: 1. The CDR3 runs to 14 residues. The CDR3 loop is CAISEGTSQETQYF. In DNA form, the CDR3 reads TGTGCCATCAGTGAGGGGACTAGTCAAGAGACCCAGTACTTC.

The chain is built from TRBV5-4 and TRBJ2-7; 8 bases line up with TRBD2. The V and J ends lost 5 bases and 3 bases, in that order; junction bases with no gene match: 7. The germline V gene encodes CDR1 SGHNT and CDR2 YYREEE (reference sequence). CDR3 length: 14 amino acids. This CDR3 is CASSKGAGGYEQYF. Written as DNA, the CDR3 is TGTGCCAGCAGTAAAGGGGCGGGAGGCTACGAGCAGTACTTC.

This CDR3 is CASSPYGRAGTDTQYF. In DNA form, the CDR3 reads TGTGCCAGTAGTCCGTACGGGAGGGCCGGTACAGATACGCAGTATTTT. The chain links TRBV19 to TRBJ2-3; 8 bases are shared with TRBD2. V lost 5 bases to trimming and J lost 3 bases; unmatched junction nucleotides: 10. CDR1 and CDR2 (germline): LNHDA, SQIVND (reference sequence). CDR3 length equals 16 residues.

The chain joins TRBV10-3 to TRBJ2-2, with 13 bases matching TRBD2. Germline loops: CDR1 ENHRY, CDR2 SYGVKD. The CDR3 extends over 16 amino acids. V trimming: 4 bases; J trimming: 7 bases; junction bases outside the gene matches: 6. DNA for the CDR3: TGTGCCATCAGTGGGACTAGCGGGAGAGGGGACGGGGAGCTGTTTTTT. Translation gives CAISGTSGRGDGELFF.

The CDR3, as DNA: TGTGCCAGCAGCTTAAATTATTCAGCGTCCTACGAGCAGTACTTC. It translates to CASSLNYSASYEQYF. The V and J genes are TRBV11-2 and TRBJ2-7; D is ambiguous. With 2 bases removed from V and 1 base from J, the gap between germline ends came to 12 bases. Germline CDR1 reads SGHAT; CDR2 reads FQNNGV. The CDR3 is 15 amino acids. Based on the CDR3 plus reference TRBV11-2 and TRBJ2-7, the full variable domain is EAGVAQSPRYKIIEKRQSVAFWCNPISGHATLYWYQQILGQGPKLLIQFQNNGVVDDSQLPKDRFSAERLKGVDSTLKIQPAKLEDSAVYLCASSLNYSASYEQYFGPGTRLTVT.

V and J are TRBV6-1 and TRBJ1-5; D remains unclear. CDR1 and CDR2 (germline): MNHNS, SASEGT. The CDR3 runs to 15 residues. V shed 1 base and J shed 4 bases, with 11 bases lying between them. The chain's CDR3 is CASSEGGGFNQPQHF. In DNA form, the CDR3 reads TGTGCCAGCAGTGAAGGTGGCGGGTTTAATCAGCCCCAGCATTTT.

The chain combines TRBV4-1 with TRBJ2-5; TRBD2 is a possible D gene (6 bases). CDR3 length: 15 amino acids. Trimming removed 3 bases from V and 0 bases from J, with 11 bases in between. The V gene's germline CDR1 is MGHRA and CDR2 YSYEKL. CDR3 sequence (DNA): TGCGCCAGCAGCCAGGGGGGACCGGACCAAGAGACCCAGTACTTC. Its translation is CASSQGGPDQETQYF.

CDR3 region: CASSLVQGRYNEQFF. DNA for the CDR3: TGTGCCAGCAGCTTAGTCCAGGGGCGGTACAATGAGCAGTTCTTC. This chain links TRBV7-6 with TRBJ2-1; the D gene is possibly TRBD1 (6 bases). The germline V gene encodes CDR1 SGHVS and CDR2 FNYEAQ. The ends were cut back, 1 base at V and 4 bases at J, with 11 bases in the middle. The CDR3 contains 15 residues.

CDR3 DNA sequence: TGTGCCTGGAGTCGGACAGGGGGCCGTGAAGCTTTCTTT. Its protein is CAWSRTGGREAFF. The genes are TRBV30 and TRBJ1-1, with 11 bases identical to TRBD1. The CDR3 contains 13 residues. V shed 2 bases, J shed 7 bases, and the junction held 3 bases outside the gene matches. The germline gives CDR1 GTSNPN, CDR2 SVGIG (reference sequence).

This clone showed up just a few times. The J gene is TRBJ2-3, the V gene TRBV6-6; TRBD1 might be the D (5 bases). The CDR3 extends over 16 amino acids. CDR1 and CDR2 (germline): MNHNY, SVGAGI (reference sequence). Between the trimmed V and J ends, which lost 5 bases and 6 bases, there was a span of 21 bases. The CDR3 sequence is CASSAPGITRRDTQYF. For the CDR3, the DNA is TGTGCCAGCAGTGCTCCAGGGATTACACGGCGGGATACGCAGTATTTT.

The rearrangement uses TRBV18 and TRBJ2-1, with a possible D match to TRBD2 (6 bases). Germline V gene sequence: CDR1 KGHSH, CDR2 LQKENI. V dropped 2 bases and J dropped 8 bases, with 19 bases sitting between them. The CDR3 covers 16 residues. The CDR3 protein is CASSPNFRGGGDEQFF. CDR3 sequence (DNA): TGTGCCAGCTCACCAAACTTTCGTGGCGGAGGGGATGAGCAGTTCTTC.

There are a few counts of this clone. The chain uses TRBV2 and TRBJ2-7; 7 positions match TRBD2. CDR1 and CDR2 from the germline V gene are SNHLY and FYNNEI. The CDR3 contains 14 residues. Losses at the gene ends were 8 bases for V and 1 base for J; bases not matched to a gene: 8. The CDR3 loop reads CASEGVAGSYEQYF. CDR3 in DNA: TGTGCCAGCGAAGGGGTAGCGGGTTCCTACGAGCAGTACTTC.

Concerning this clone itself: An end of the junction differs from the germline gene, which may be a read error. This chain joins TRBV19 and TRBJ2-1; TRBD1 aligns across 7 bases. The CDR3 is 14 residues long. CDR1 and CDR2 from the germline V gene are LNHDA and SQIVND (reference sequence). The DNA for the CDR3 is TGTGCTAGTAGTATGTACCAGGGGGTTAGTGAGCAGTTCTTC. It is translated as CASSMYQGVSEQFF.

The count of this clone is one. This chain links TRBV19 with TRBJ2-7; the match to TRBD1 covers 7 bases. Germline CDR1 LNHDA, CDR2 SQIVND (reference sequence). The CDR3 consists of 15 residues. Germline trimming cut 2 bases from V and 5 bases from J; bases unmatched to any gene: 9. The CDR3 DNA is TGTGCCAGTAGTATAACGGGAACAGGGGCTGACGAGCAGTACTTC. Amino acid sequence: CASSITGTGADEQYF.

V gene TRBV28 combines with J gene TRBJ2-5; D might be TRBD1 or TRBD2, each matching 9 bases. Deletions cut 4 bases from V and 4 bases from J, with 28 bases between. Germline values: CDR1 MDHEN, CDR2 SYDVKM. The CDR3 totals 19 residues. CDR3 nucleotides: TGTGCCAGCAGTTCCTGGGGACAGGGCGGCGGGAGGGGGCGAGAGACCCAGTACTTC. It specifies CASSSWGQGGGRGRETQYF.

The chain couples TRBV11-3 to TRBJ2-1; a weak D match, TRBD1 (6 bases). The CDR3 spans 15 residues. Trimming took 1 base from V and 7 from J, leaving 14 bases between them. CDR1 SGHNT and CDR2 YENEEA come from the germline V gene. In nucleotides, the CDR3 is TGTGCCAGCAGCTTAGGATCGGGACACTGGAATGAGCAGTTCTTC. Its protein product is CASSLGSGHWNEQFF.

The chain has TRBV6-6 and TRBJ2-7; D unresolved. CDR3 length equals 15 residues. V lost 4 bases and J lost 3, with 16 bases in between. Germline CDR1 is MNHNY and CDR2 is SVGAGI (reference sequence). CDR3 sequence (DNA): TGTGCCAGCAGTTCCGCGGTGGTCAGTGGCTACGAGCAGTACTTC. This encodes CASSSAVVSGYEQYF.

This rearrangement joins TRBV7-9 to TRBJ1-4, with D uncertain. Germline lookup yields CDR1 SEHNR and CDR2 FQNEAQ (reference sequence). With 1 base removed from V and 6 bases from J, the gap between germline ends came to 6 bases. The CDR3 is made up of 13 amino acids. CDR3: CASSLDLYEKLFF. CDR3 nucleotide sequence: TGTGCCAGCAGCTTAGATTTATATGAAAAACTGTTTTTT.

The rearrangement links TRBV2 to TRBJ2-5; 12 bases line up with TRBD2. The CDR3 totals 17 residues. Germline values: CDR1 SNHLY, CDR2 FYNNEI. Trimming cost V 3 bases and J 6 bases; bases outside gene matches: 11. CDR3 DNA: TGTGCCAGCAGTGAGGGTCTAGCGGGAGGGCACGGGAAGACCCAGTACTTC. Translation gives CASSEGLAGGHGKTQYF.

This chain joins TRBV9 and TRBJ1-2; 8 bases align to TRBD1. The CDR3 is 13 amino acids. Unmatched junction bases numbered 4, after V lost 5 bases and J lost 4 bases. The V gene's germline CDR1 is SGDLS and CDR2 YYNGEE. CDR3 loop: CASSLDRGYGYTF. The CDR3 DNA sequence: TGTGCCAGCAGTCTTGACAGGGGCTATGGCTACACCTTC. Using reference TRBV9 and TRBJ1-2 for the parts outside the CDR3, the full variable domain is DSGVTQTPKHLITATGQRVTLRCSPRSGDLSVYWYQQSLDQGLQFLIQYYNGEERAKGNILERFSAQQFPDLHSELNLSSLELGDSALYFCASSLDRGYGYTFGSGTRLTVV.

This sequence joins TRBV6-6 and TRBJ2-2; TRBD2 agrees at 11 bases. The CDR3 sequence is 16 residues long. Germline V CDR1 and CDR2: MNHNY, SVGAGI (reference sequence). Trimming at V came to 0 bases and at J to 5 bases, leaving 2 bases not matched to a gene. Here the CDR3 DNA reads TGTGCCAGCAGTTACTCGACTAGCGGGACTACCGGGGAGCTGTTTTTT. Protein sequence: CASSYSTSGTTGELFF.

The chain couples TRBV4-1 to TRBJ2-3; TRBD2 agrees at 13 bases. The CDR3 contains 16 residues. Germline assignment: CDR1 MGHRA and CDR2 YSYEKL. V dropped 4 bases and J dropped 7; count of bases not matched to a gene: 8. Written as DNA, the CDR3 is TGCGCCAGCAGCCTTCACGGGACTAGCGGGATTAATACGCAGTATTTT. Protein: CASSLHGTSGINTQYF.

This clone appeared a single time. The chain has TRBV2 and TRBJ2-7; no clear D. The germline gives CDR1 SNHLY, CDR2 FYNNEI. The V end lost 6 bases, the J end lost 4 bases, and 16 bases lay between the germline ends. The CDR3 consists of 14 residues. CDR3 sequence: CASRKTLDPYEQYF. The CDR3 bases are TGTGCCAGCAGGAAGACACTCGACCCTTACGAGCAGTACTTC. The whole variable domain, filled in from reference TRBV2 and TRBJ2-7, reads EPEVTQTPSHQVTQMGQEVILRCVPISNHLYFYWYRQILGQKVEFLVSFYNNEISEKSEIFDDQFSVERPDGSNFTLKIRSTKLEDSAMYFCASRKTLDPYEQYFGPGTRLTVT.